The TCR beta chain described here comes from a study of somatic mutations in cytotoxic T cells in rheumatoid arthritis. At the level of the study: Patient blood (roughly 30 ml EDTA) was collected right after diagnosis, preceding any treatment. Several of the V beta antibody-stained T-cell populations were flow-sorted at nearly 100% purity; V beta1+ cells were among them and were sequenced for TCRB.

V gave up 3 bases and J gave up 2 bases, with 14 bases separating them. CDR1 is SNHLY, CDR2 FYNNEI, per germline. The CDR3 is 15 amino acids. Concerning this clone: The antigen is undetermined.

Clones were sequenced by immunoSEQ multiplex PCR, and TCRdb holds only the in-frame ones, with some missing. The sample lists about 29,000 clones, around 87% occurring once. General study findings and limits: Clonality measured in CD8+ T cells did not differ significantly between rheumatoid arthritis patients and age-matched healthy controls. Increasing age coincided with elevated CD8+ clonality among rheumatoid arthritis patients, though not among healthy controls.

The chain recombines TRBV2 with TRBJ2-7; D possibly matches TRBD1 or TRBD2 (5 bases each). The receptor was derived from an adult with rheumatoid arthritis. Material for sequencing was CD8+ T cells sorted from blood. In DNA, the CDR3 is TGTGCCAGCAGTGACCTTCAAACGGGGCCCTACGAGCAGTACTTC. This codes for CASSDLQTGPYEQYF.